A selection of T cell receptor beta chains follows, all from one sample in a study of T cell changes during pregnancy in multiple sclerosis. This table comes from immunoSEQ multiplex PCR, and its TCRdb copy is limited to in-frame clones, with some not included. Here the sample spans some 100,000 clones, almost 95% being singletons. The sample was peripheral blood, taken before pregnancy. The receptors derive from a female donor with multiple sclerosis, enrolled in a pregnancy study. Both conserved end residues are part of each CDR3. The order of the fields is CDR3 DNA, CDR3 protein, J gene, V gene, D gene, clone size, CDR3 length. The D gene is left open where the match is weak. Not all rows give a size; the values are once, few, many and, for expanded clones, a class.

DNA: TGCAGCGTGGGGGGGGAGTTATTGGACAAAAACATTCAGTACTTC; CDR3: CSVGGELLDKNIQYF; J: TRBJ2-4; V: TRBV29-1; D: TRBD2; size: -; length: 15
DNA: TGTGCCAGCAGCTTCGGGTCAACCGGGGAGCTGTTTTTT; CDR3: CASSFGSTGELFF; J: TRBJ2-2; V: TRBV7-8; D: -; size: -; length: 13
DNA: TGTGCCAGCTCACCATGGAGGGTCACTGAAGCTTTCTTT; CDR3: CASSPWRVTEAFF; J: TRBJ1-1; V: TRBV18; D: -; size: -; length: 13
DNA: TGCGCCAGCAGCTTTAGCGGGAGGGCCGAGATTGGTAGACCAGATACGCAGTATTTT; CDR3: CASSFSGRAEIGRPDTQYF; J: TRBJ2-3; V: TRBV5-1; D: TRBD2; size: once; length: 19
DNA: TGTGCCAGCAGCCCCGACAGGGGGCATTTCAATGAGCAGTTCTTC; CDR3: CASSPDRGHFNEQFF; J: TRBJ2-1; V: TRBV7-3; D: TRBD1; size: -; length: 15
DNA: TGTGCCAGCAGCCAAGGACAGATGGGGTACGAGCAGTACTTC; CDR3: CASSQGQMGYEQYF; J: TRBJ2-7; V: TRBV4-2; D: -; size: -; length: 14
DNA: TGTGCCAGCAGCTCGATCCTACGGAGTGAAAAACTGTTTTTT; CDR3: CASSSILRSEKLFF; J: TRBJ1-4; V: TRBV7-9; D: -; size: few; length: 14
DNA: TGCAGTGCTCCGCTGGACTATGAGTTCTTC; CDR3: CSAPLDYEFF; J: TRBJ2-1; V: TRBV20-1; D: -; size: -; length: 10
DNA: TGTGCCAGCATGGGGGGGCTCGCTGAAGCTTTCTTT; CDR3: CASMGGLAEAFF; J: TRBJ1-1; V: TRBV27; D: -; size: -; length: 12
DNA: TGTGCCAGTAGTCCCTGGGGGGAAGCGAACACCGGGGAGCTGTTTTTT; CDR3: CASSPWGEANTGELFF; J: TRBJ2-2; V: TRBV19; D: -; size: -; length: 16
DNA: TGCGCCAGCAGCTCCTCTAGCGGGAGGGGTAAGTTCTTC; CDR3: CASSSSSGRGKFF; J: TRBJ2-1; V: TRBV5-1; D: TRBD2; size: -; length: 13
DNA: TGTGCTACCTCTGGGGGGGTGACGACTGGAAACACCATATATTTT; CDR3: CATSGGVTTGNTIYF; J: TRBJ1-3; V: TRBV28; D: -; size: -; length: 15
DNA: TGTGCCAGCAGCCACCGGGACAGGGAGAACACCGGGGAGCTGTTTTTT; CDR3: CASSHRDRENTGELFF; J: TRBJ2-2; V: TRBV11-3; D: TRBD1; size: -; length: 16
DNA: TGCGCCAGCAGCCTCAGGAAACAGGGGCCTAACTACGAGCAGTACTTC; CDR3: CASSLRKQGPNYEQYF; J: TRBJ2-7; V: TRBV5-1; D: TRBD1; size: -; length: 16
DNA: TGTGCCAGTAGTATATCCTGGACAGGGGGCTACTATGGCTACACCTTC; CDR3: CASSISWTGGYYGYTF; J: TRBJ1-2; V: TRBV19; D: TRBD1; size: -; length: 16
DNA: TGTGCTAGTGGTTTGGGCCCCGGGACAGGGGGAACCGGGGAGCTGTTTTTT; CDR3: CASGLGPGTGGTGELFF; J: TRBJ2-2; V: TRBV12-5; D: TRBD1; size: -; length: 17
DNA: TGTGCCTGGACCGGGACTAGCGGGCCCTCCACCTACGAGCAGTACTTC; CDR3: CAWTGTSGPSTYEQYF; J: TRBJ2-7; V: TRBV30; D: TRBD2; size: -; length: 16
DNA: TGCGCCAGCAGCCAAGATCTTCGGGCGGGAGGGACGAATGAGCAGTTCTTC; CDR3: CASSQDLRAGGTNEQFF; J: TRBJ2-1; V: TRBV4-1; D: TRBD2; size: -; length: 17
DNA: TGTGCCAGCAGCTTTCTCCCCTACGAGCAGTACTTC; CDR3: CASSFLPYEQYF; J: TRBJ2-7; V: TRBV11-2; D: -; size: -; length: 12
DNA: TGTGCCAGCAGTCCCGGGACAGGGTACTATGGCTACACCTTC; CDR3: CASSPGTGYYGYTF; J: TRBJ1-2; V: TRBV27; D: TRBD1; size: -; length: 14
DNA: TGTGCCAGCAGCTTTATAGGGGGCACCTATGGCTACACCTTC; CDR3: CASSFIGGTYGYTF; J: TRBJ1-2; V: TRBV7-9; D: TRBD1; size: -; length: 14